This TCR beta chain was retrieved from a study of cytomegalovirus exposure and HLA in healthy donors. CDR3 length: 14 amino acids. Germline-derived CDR1 and CDR2 are LGHNA and YNFKEQ. V gave up 0 bases and J gave up 10 bases, with 15 bases separating them. Primers for the PCR totalled 60 Vbeta and 13 Jbeta. The protocol was immunoSEQ multiplex PCR, while the TCRdb copy is restricted to in-frame clones and leaves out a portion. Its table lists 35,000 to 50,000 clones. This clonotype originated in a male donor in good health and CMV-seronegative. The V and J genes are TRBV4-2 and TRBJ2-5; D may be TRBD2 (5 bases). The sample consisted of PBMCs. This CDR3 is CASSQDRGQVSQYF. In DNA, the CDR3 is TGTGCCAGCAGCCAAGATCGAGGGCAGGTGAGCCAGTACTTC.